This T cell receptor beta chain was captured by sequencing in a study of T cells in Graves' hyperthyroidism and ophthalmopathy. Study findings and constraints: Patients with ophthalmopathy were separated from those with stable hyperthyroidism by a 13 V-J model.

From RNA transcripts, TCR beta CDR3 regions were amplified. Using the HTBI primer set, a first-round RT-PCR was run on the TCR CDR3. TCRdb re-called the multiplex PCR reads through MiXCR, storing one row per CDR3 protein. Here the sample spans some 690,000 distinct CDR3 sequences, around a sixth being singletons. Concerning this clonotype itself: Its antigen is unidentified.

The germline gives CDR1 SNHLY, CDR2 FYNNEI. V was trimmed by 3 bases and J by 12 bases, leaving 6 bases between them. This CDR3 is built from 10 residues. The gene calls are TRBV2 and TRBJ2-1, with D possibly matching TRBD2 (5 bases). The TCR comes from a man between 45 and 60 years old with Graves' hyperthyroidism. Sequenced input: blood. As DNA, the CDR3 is TGTGCCAGCAGTGACGGACTGCAGTTCTTC. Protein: CASSDGLQFF. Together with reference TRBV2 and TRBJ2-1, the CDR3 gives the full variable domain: EPEVTQTPSHQVTQMGQEVILRCVPISNHLYFYWYRQILGQKVEFLVSFYNNEISEKSEIFDDQFSVERPDGSNFTLKIRSTKLEDSAMYFCASSDGLQFFGPGTRLTVL.